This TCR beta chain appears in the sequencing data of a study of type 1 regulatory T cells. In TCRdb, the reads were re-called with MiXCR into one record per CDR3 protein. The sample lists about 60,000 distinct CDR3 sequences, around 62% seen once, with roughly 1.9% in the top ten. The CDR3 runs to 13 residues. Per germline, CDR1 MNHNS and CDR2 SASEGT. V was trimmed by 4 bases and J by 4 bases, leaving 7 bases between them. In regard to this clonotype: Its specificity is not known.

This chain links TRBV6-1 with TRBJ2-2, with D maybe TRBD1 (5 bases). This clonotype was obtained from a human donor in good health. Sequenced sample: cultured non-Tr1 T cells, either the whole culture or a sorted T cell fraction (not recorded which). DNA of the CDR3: TGTGCCAGCAGTGCACAGGCCACCGGGGAGCTGTTTTTT. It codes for CASSAQATGELFF.